The clone carrying this TCR beta chain was detected ten times or more. Total RNA extracted from each sample amounted to at least 5 micrograms. Next came a second PCR, run for about 6 to 12 cycles, which used a sample-barcoded 5' primer along with a J-beta primer mix. TCRdb ran MiXCR on the 5' RACE reads and lists one entry per CDR3 protein. The table lists approximately 820,000 distinct CDR3 sequences, around 45% of them singletons. The record originates from a study of blood T cells in healthy people across ages. The J segment lost 1 base and the V segment lost 4 bases, leaving 4 bases of the junction unmatched. Germline CDR1 reads SGHVS; CDR2 reads FQNEAQ. The CDR3 totals 14 residues.

The source of this sequence is a man between 60 and 75 years old in good health. The chain couples TRBV7-8 to TRBJ2-7, with 7 bases matching TRBD1. The sequencing input was blood. The CDR3 coding sequence is TGTGCCAGCAGCTCGACAGGGACGTCCTACGAGCAGTACTTC. Protein product: CASSSTGTSYEQYF.